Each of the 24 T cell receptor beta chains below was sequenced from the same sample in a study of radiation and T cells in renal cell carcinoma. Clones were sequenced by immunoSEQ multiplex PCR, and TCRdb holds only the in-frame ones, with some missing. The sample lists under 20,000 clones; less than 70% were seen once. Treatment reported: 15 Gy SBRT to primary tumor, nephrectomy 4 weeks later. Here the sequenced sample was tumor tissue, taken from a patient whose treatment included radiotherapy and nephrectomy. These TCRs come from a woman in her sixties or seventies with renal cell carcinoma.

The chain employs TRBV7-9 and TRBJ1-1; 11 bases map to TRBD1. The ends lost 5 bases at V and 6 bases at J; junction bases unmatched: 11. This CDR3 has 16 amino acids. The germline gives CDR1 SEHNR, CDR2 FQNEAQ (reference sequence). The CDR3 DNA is TGTGCCAGCAGCCCCTTCGGGACAGGGGGGGGATCTGAAGCTTTCTTT. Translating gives CASSPFGTGGGSEAFF.

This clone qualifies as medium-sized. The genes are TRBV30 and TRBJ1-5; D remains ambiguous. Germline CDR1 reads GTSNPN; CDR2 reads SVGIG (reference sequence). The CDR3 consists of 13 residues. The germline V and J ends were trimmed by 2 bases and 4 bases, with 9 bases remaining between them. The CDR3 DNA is TGTGCCTGGAGTCCCACAGCGAATCAGCCCCAGCATTTT. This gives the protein CAWSPTANQPQHF.

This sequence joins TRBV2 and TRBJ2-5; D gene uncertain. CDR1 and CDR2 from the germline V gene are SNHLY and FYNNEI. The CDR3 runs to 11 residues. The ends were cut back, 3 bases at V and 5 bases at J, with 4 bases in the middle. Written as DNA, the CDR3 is TGTGCCAGCAGTGATAGTGAGACCCAGTACTTC. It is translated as CASSDSETQYF.

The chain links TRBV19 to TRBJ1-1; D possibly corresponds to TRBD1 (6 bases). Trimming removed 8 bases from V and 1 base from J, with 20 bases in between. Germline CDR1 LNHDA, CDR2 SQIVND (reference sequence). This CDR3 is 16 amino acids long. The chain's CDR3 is CASSKLGSRGNTEAFF. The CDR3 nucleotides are TGTGCCAGTTCAAAGCTAGGGAGCAGGGGGAACACTGAAGCTTTCTTT.

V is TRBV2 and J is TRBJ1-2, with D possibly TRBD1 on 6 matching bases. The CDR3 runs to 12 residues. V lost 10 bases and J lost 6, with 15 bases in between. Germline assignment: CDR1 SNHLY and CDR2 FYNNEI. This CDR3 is CATGQRGDGYTF. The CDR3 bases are TGTGCCACCGGACAGAGAGGAGATGGCTACACCTTC.

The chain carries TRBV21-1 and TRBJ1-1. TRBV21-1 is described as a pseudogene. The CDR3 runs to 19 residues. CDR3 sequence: CASSKGWGLSNLPNTEAFF. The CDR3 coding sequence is TGTGCCAGCAGCAAAGGGTGGGGACTCTCGAACCTTCCGAACACTGAAGCTTTCTTT.

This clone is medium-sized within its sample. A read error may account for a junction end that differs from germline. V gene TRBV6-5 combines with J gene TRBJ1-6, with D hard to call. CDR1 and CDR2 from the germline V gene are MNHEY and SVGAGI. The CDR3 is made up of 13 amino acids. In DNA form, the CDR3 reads TGTGCCAGCAGATACTCCTATAATTCACCCCTCCACTTT. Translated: CASRYSYNSPLHF.

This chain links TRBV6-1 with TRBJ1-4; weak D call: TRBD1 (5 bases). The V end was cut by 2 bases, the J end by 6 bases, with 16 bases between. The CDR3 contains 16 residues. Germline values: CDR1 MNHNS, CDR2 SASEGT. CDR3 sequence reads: CASSEKSQGWDEKLFF. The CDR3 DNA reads TGTGCCAGCAGTGAAAAATCGCAGGGATGGGATGAAAAACTGTTTTTT.

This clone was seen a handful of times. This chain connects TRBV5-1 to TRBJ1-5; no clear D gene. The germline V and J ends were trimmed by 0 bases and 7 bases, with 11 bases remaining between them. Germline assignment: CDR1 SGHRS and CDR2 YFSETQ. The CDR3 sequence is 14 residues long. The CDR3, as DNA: TGCGCCAGCAGCTTGGGCCCGGGAGGACAGCCCCAGCATTTT. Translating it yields CASSLGPGGQPQHF.

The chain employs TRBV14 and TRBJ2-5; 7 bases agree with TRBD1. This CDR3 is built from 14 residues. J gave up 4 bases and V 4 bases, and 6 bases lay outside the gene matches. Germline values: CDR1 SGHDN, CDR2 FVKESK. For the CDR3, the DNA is TGTGCCAGCAGCCCGGGACAGAGGGCAGAGACCCAGTACTTC. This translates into CASSPGQRAETQYF. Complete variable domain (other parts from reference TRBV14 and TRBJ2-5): EAGVTQFPSHSVIEKGQTVTLRCDPISGHDNLYWYRRVMGKEIKFLLHFVKESKQDESGMPNNRFLAERTGGTYSTLKVQPAELEDSGVYFCASSPGQRAETQYFGPGTRLLVL.

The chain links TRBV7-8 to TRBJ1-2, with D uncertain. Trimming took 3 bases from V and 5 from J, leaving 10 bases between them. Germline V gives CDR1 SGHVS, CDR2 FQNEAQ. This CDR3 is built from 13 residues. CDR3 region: CASSLDDSYGYTF. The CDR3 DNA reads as TGTGCCAGCAGCTTGGATGATTCATATGGCTACACCTTC.

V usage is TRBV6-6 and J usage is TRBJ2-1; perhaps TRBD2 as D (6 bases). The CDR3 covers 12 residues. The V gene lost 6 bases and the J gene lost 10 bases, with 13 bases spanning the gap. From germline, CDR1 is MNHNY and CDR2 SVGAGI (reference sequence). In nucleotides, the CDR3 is TGTGCCAGCAGGCCAGCGAGCGGGGAGCAGTTCTTC. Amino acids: CASRPASGEQFF.

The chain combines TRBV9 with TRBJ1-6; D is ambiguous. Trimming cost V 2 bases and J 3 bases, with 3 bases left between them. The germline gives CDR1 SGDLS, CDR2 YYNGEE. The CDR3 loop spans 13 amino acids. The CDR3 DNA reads TGTGCCAGCAGCGTCGACTATAATTCACCCCTCCACTTT. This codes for CASSVDYNSPLHF.

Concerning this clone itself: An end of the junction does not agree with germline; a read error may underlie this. The CDR3, as DNA: TGTGCCAGCAGCGTTAGGGTAGTCCTAAGACACCGGGGAGCTGTTTTT. Its protein is CASSVRVVLRHRGAVF. V gene TRBV9 combines with J gene TRBJ2-2; maybe TRBD2 (5 bases). The CDR3 covers 16 residues. The V gene's germline CDR1 is SGDLS and CDR2 YYNGEE.

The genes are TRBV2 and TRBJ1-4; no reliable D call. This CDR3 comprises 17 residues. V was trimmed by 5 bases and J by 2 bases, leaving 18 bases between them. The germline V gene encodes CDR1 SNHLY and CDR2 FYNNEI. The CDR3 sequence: CASSRDNPRATNEKLFF. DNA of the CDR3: TGTGCCAGCAGTAGGGATAACCCCCGAGCCACTAATGAAAAACTGTTTTTT.

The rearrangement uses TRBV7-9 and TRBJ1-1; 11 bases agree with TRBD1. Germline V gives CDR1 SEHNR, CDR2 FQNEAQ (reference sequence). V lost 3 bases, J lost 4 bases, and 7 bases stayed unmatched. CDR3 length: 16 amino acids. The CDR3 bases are TGTGCCAGCAGCTTCGGACAGGGGGCCATGAGCACTGAAGCTTTCTTT. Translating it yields CASSFGQGAMSTEAFF.

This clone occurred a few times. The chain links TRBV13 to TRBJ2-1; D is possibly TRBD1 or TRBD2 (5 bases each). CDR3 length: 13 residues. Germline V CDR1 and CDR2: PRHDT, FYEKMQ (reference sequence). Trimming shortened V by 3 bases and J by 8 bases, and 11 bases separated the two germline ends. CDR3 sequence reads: CASSLGRRHEQFF. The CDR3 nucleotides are TGTGCCAGCAGCTTGGGACGCCGGCATGAGCAGTTCTTC.

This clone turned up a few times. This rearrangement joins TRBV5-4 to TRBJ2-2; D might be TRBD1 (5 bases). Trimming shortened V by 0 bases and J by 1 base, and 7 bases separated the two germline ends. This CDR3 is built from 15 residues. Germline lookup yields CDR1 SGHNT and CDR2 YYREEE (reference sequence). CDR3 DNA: TGTGCCAGCAGCTTGGTCCAGGGGAACACCGGGGAGCTGTTTTTT. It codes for CASSLVQGNTGELFF.

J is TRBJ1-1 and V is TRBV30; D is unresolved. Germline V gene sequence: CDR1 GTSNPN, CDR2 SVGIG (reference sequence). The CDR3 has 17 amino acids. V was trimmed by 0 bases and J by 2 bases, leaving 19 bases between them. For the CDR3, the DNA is TGTGCCTGGAGTGTACCGTTAGGTACAGTCCCAAACACTGAAGCTTTCTTT. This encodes CAWSVPLGTVPNTEAFF.

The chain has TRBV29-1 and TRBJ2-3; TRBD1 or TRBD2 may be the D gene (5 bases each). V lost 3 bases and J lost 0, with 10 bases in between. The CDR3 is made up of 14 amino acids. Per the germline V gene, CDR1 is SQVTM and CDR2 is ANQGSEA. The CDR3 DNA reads TGCAGCGTTGAGGGGTGGGGGAGCACAGATACGCAGTATTTT. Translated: CSVEGWGSTDTQYF.

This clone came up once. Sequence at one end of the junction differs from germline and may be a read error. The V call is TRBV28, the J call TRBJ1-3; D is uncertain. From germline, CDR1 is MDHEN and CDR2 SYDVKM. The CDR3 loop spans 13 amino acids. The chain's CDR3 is CASSLPSRNTIYF. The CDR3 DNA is TGTGCCAGCAGTTTACCCTCTCGAAACACCATATATTTT.

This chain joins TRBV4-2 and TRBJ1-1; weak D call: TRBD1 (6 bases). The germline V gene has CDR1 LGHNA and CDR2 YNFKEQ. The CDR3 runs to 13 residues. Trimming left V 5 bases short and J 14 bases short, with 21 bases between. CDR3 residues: CASSWDIPTEQFF. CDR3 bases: TGTGCCAGCAGCTGGGACATTCCGACAGAGCAGTTCTTT.

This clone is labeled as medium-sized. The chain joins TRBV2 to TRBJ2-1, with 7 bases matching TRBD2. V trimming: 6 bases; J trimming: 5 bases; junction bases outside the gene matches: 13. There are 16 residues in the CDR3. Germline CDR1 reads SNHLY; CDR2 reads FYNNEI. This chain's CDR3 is CASRERWAGVNNEQFF. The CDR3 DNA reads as TGTGCCAGCAGAGAAAGGTGGGCGGGGGTAAACAATGAGCAGTTCTTC.

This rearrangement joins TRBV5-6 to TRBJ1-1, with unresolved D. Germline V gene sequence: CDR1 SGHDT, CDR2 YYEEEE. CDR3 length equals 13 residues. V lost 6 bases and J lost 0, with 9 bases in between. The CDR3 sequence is CASTRRLNTEAFF. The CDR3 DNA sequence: TGTGCCAGCACCCGCCGGCTGAACACTGAAGCTTTCTTT.